This T cell receptor (beta chain) emerged from a study of beta chain features in type 1 diabetes. General study results and limits: Highly expressing activated T cells could be over-counted with a cDNA template. Any HLA type influence on TCRB rearrangement was left unresolved here. Across all four CD4+ subsets, people with type 1 diabetes showed modestly shorter TCRB CDR3s.

The authors reverse transcribed all of the isolated RNA, so sequencing captured expressed TCRB transcripts. Sequenced by immunoSEQ multiplex PCR; TCRdb stores in-frame clones only, minus some. The data hold 160,000 or so clones, with less than 9.5% observed a single time. On this clone: Its specificity is not known.

CDR1 and CDR2 from the germline V gene are GTSNPN and SVGIG (reference sequence). The V and J ends lost 2 bases and 9 bases respectively, with 14 bases between them. This CDR3 is 13 amino acids long. This chain links TRBV30 with TRBJ2-1; TRBD2 is a possible D gene (7 bases). This sequence originates from a young woman in good health. Sequencing used central memory CD4+ T cells from blood. Here the CDR3 DNA reads TGTGCCTGGAGTCTACAGGGAGGGGGTGAGCAGTTCTTC. Translating gives CAWSLQGGGEQFF.